The sequence of this T cell receptor beta chain was determined in a study of shared clonotypes between healthy human individuals. Findings and limits, study-wide: It was the few donors that limited the genetic and exposure-history diversity represented.

To note about this clone: The target antigen is unknown.

With ten immunoSEQ deep assay plates, unsorted PBMC DNA underwent sequencing. Here immunoSEQ multiplex PCR was the method, and the copy in TCRdb shows in-frame clones only, minus some. The sample lists fewer than 550,000 clones, roughly 79% seen once, with about an eighth in the top ten. All donors were healthy HIV-negative adults lacking recent acute infections or vaccinations. Unsorted material relied on some 90 million PBMCs as the source of genomic DNA. Germline V gene sequence: CDR1 SGHTA, CDR2 FQGNSA. With 5 bases removed from V and 4 bases from J, the gap between germline ends came to 15 bases. This CDR3 is built from 15 residues.

The source of this sequence is a woman between 35 and 50 years old in good health. Some clones in this sample may be carry-over from other donors' samples. The sequenced sample consisted of PBMCs. The gene calls are TRBV7-2 and TRBJ1-3, with unresolved D. CDR3: CASSTGPGDGNTIYF. CDR3 coding DNA: TGTGCCAGCAGCACCGGGCCAGGCGACGGAAACACCATATATTTT.